These T cell receptor beta chains were read from a single sample in a study of T cells after yellow fever vaccination. MiXCR was run by TCRdb on the 5' RACE reads, yielding one entry per CDR3 protein. The sample shows some 240,000 distinct CDR3 sequences, more than 3% of them seen only once. The sequences come from CD4+ T cells sorted from PBMCs, collected 10 days after the yellow fever booster vaccination. The receptors come from a man younger than 35 who received the YFV17D yellow fever vaccine. CDR3s include the opening cysteine and the closing phenylalanine or tryptophan. D genes are given only for firm matches. The size entry is marked missing in some rows and otherwise reads once, few, many or a size class.

- 14 - TRBJ2-7 TRBV4-3 CASSQDRTRYEQYF TGCGCCAGCAGCCAAGATAGGACCCGCTACGAGCAGTACTTC
- 13 TRBD1 TRBJ1-3 TRBV30 CAWGTGGGNTIYF TGTGCCTGGGGGACAGGCGGTGGAAACACCATATATTTT
many 17 - TRBJ1-1 TRBV6-6 CASSSPRGAGVNTEAFF TGTGCCAGCAGTTCCCCGAGGGGCGCGGGCGTGAACACTGAAGCTTTCTTT
many 18 - TRBJ2-3 TRBV4-3 CASSQVRSMGGPTDTQYF TGCGCCAGCAGCCAAGTCCGGTCCATGGGGGGCCCCACAGATACGCAGTATTTT
few 13 - TRBJ1-1 TRBV3-1 CASSQHLGTEAFF TGTGCCAGCAGCCAACATCTAGGCACTGAAGCTTTCTTT
many 16 TRBD1 TRBJ2-1 TRBV5-5 CASSFGDGQGFNEQFF TGTGCCAGCAGCTTTGGGGACGGACAGGGATTCAATGAGCAGTTCTTC
- 13 - TRBJ2-3 TRBV5-1 CASIGIAADTQYF TGCGCCAGCATCGGGATAGCGGCAGATACGCAGTATTTT
few 11 - TRBJ2-1 TRBV7-9 CASSLDRAQFF TGTGCCAGCAGCTTAGACAGGGCGCAGTTCTTC
many 15 - TRBJ2-3 TRBV20-1 CSARDPGVGTDTQYF TGCAGTGCTAGAGATCCAGGGGTTGGCACAGATACGCAGTATTTT
few 20 - TRBJ2-3 TRBV20-1 CSARPGGARWRAKHTDTQYF TGCAGTGCGAGGCCCGGGGGCGCTCGATGGCGGGCAAAGCACACAGATACGCAGTATTTT
- 14 - TRBJ1-6 TRBV6-5 CASSIGQSYSPLHF TGTGCCAGCAGTATTGGACAGTCCTATTCACCCCTCCACTTT
many 13 - TRBJ2-5 TRBV5-4 CASSLNQGETQYF TGTGCCAGCAGCTTGAATCAAGGGGAGACCCAGTACTTC
many 14 - TRBJ2-5 TRBV3-1 CASSQGTVDGTQYF TGTGCCAGCAGCCAAGGGACAGTGGACGGGACCCAGTACTTC
few 14 - TRBJ1-2 TRBV20-1 CSARDTGRNYGYTF TGCAGTGCTAGAGATACAGGGCGGAACTATGGCTACACCTTC
many 13 - TRBJ1-1 TRBV7-6 CASSLAQGSEAFF TGTGCCAGCAGCTTAGCGCAGGGTTCCGAAGCTTTCTTT
many 16 - TRBJ2-7 TRBV7-8 CASSLGTVALSYEQYF TGTGCCAGCAGCTTAGGTACAGTTGCCCTCTCCTACGAGCAGTACTTC
many 15 TRBD1 TRBJ1-2 TRBV7-2 CASSLEGTVNYGYTF TGTGCCAGCAGCTTAGAAGGGACAGTTAACTATGGCTACACCTTC
many 15 TRBD1 TRBJ2-1 TRBV27 CASSAPGQGSNEQFF TGTGCCAGCAGCGCCCCCGGACAGGGGAGCAATGAGCAGTTCTTC
- 16 - TRBJ1-4 TRBV23-1 CASSLCFGGTNEKLFF TGCGCCAGCAGTCTTTGCTTCGGGGGTACTAATGAAAAACTGTTTTTT
many 13 - TRBJ2-1 TRBV5-4 CASRLRVDNEQFF TGTGCCAGCAGGCTCCGAGTCGACAATGAGCAGTTCTTC
few 17 - TRBJ2-3 TRBV4-3 CASSQDWVGGPTDTQYF TGCGCCAGCAGCCAAGATTGGGTGGGGGGGCCAACAGATACGCAGTATTTT
many 12 - TRBJ2-5 TRBV10-3 CAISGQQETQYF TGTGCCATCAGTGGCCAGCAAGAGACCCAGTACTTC
few 15 - TRBJ1-1 TRBV7-2 CASSRLWRENTEAFF TGTGCCAGTTCCCGACTGTGGAGGGAGAACACTGAAGCTTTCTTT
many 14 - TRBJ1-3 TRBV7-9 CASSLAGAGNTIYF TGTGCCAGCAGCTTAGCAGGGGCTGGAAACACCATATATTTT
many 14 TRBD1 TRBJ1-5 TRBV6-1 CAAGWTGGNQPQHF TGTGCCGCCGGGTGGACAGGGGGCAATCAGCCCCAGCATTTT
many 16 - TRBJ2-5 TRBV2 CASSVNVGSPGETQYF TGTGCCAGCAGTGTTAACGTGGGGTCGCCAGGGGAGACCCAGTACTTC
many 13 - TRBJ2-5 TRBV2 CASSGDGQETQYF TGTGCCAGCAGTGGCGACGGACAAGAGACCCAGTACTTC
many 19 TRBD1 TRBJ2-3 TRBV5-1 CASSLSLVAGGYRADTQYF TGCGCCAGCAGCTTGTCCTTGGTGGCAGGGGGATACAGGGCAGATACGCAGTATTTT
- 12 TRBD2 TRBJ2-1 TRBV24-1 CATGMGGNEQFF TGTGCCACCGGAATGGGGGGGAATGAGCAGTTCTTC
- 15 - TRBJ2-3 TRBV7-2 CASSLAGGDTDTQYF TGTGCCAGCAGCTTAGCTGGGGGCGACACAGATACGCAGTATTTT
many 15 - TRBJ2-6 TRBV7-2 CASSLTRSGANVLTF TGTGCCAGCAGCTTAACTCGCTCTGGGGCCAACGTCCTGACTTTC
many 17 - TRBJ2-2 TRBV4-3 CASSQEEVTGYTGELFF TGCGCCAGCAGCCAAGAAGAGGTGACAGGATACACCGGGGAGCTGTTTTTT
few 17 TRBD1 TRBJ2-1 TRBV19 CASSIPLTGDLYNEQFF TGTGCCAGTAGTATACCATTGACAGGGGACCTCTACAATGAGCAGTTCTTC
few 14 - TRBJ1-1 TRBV20-1 CSARSGGRNTEAFF TGCAGTGCTAGGTCGGGGGGCCGGAACACTGAAGCTTTCTTT
- 13 - TRBJ1-4 TRBV28 CASSLYRVGFLFF TGTGCCAGCAGTTTATATCGGGTGGGGTTTCTGTTTTTT
many 15 - TRBJ2-5 TRBV4-2 CASSQDPSGDETQYF TGTGCCAGCAGCCAAGATCCATCGGGGGACGAGACCCAGTACTTC
many 13 - TRBJ2-1 TRBV23-1 CASSQGTRDEQFF TGCGCCAGCAGTCAAGGGACAAGGGATGAGCAGTTCTTC
many 15 - TRBJ2-5 TRBV5-1 CASSLDGGPEETQYF TGCGCCAGCAGCTTGGACGGGGGGCCTGAGGAGACCCAGTACTTC
many 16 TRBD1 TRBJ1-2 TRBV6-1 CASSEAAGGAGYGYTF TGTGCCAGCAGTGAAGCGGCAGGGGGCGCGGGCTATGGCTACACCTTC
once 14 - TRBJ2-1 TRBV20-1 CSASRGGPHNEQFF TGCAGTGCTAGTCGGGGCGGACCCCACAATGAGCAGTTCTTC
many 13 - TRBJ2-3 TRBV29-1 CSVEAQGQGTQYF TGCAGCGTTGAAGCCCAGGGGCAAGGTACGCAGTATTTT
many 13 - TRBJ2-2 TRBV19 CASTVIGSGELFF TGTGCCAGTACGGTCATCGGGTCCGGGGAGCTGTTTTTT
- 17 - TRBJ1-6 TRBV6-5 CASSYSDPGHNNSPLHF TGTGCCAGCAGTTACTCCGATCCGGGACATAATAATTCACCCCTCCACTTT
many 15 TRBD2 TRBJ2-5 TRBV20-1 CSARDPAGVGETQYF TGCAGTGCTAGAGACCCAGCGGGGGTTGGGGAGACCCAGTACTTC